Shown below are 28 T cell receptor beta chains from a single sample sequenced in a study of blood T cell repertoires in COVID-19. Sequencing used immunoSEQ multiplex PCR; TCRdb keeps in-frame clones, though not all of them. The repertoire holds about 400,000 clones, with under 90% as singletons. The sample consisted of PBMCs or T cells enriched from blood (not recorded which). These receptor sequences come from a woman in her twenties or thirties who had recovered from COVID-19.

CDR3 nucleotides: TGTGCCTGGAGTGTACCGTGGCAGGGAGGATTAGTAGCTTTCTTT. Residues: CAWSVPWQGGLVAFF. The J gene is TRBJ1-1, the V gene TRBV30; D possibly corresponds to TRBD1 (5 bases). This CDR3 is 15 amino acids long. V lost 0 bases and J lost 10, with 21 bases in between. CDR1 is GTSNPN and CDR2 is SVGIG in the germline V gene (reference sequence).

This chain connects TRBV7-3 to TRBJ2-3, with D perhaps matching TRBD2 (5 bases). Trimming removed 5 bases at V and 0 bases at J, with 15 bases between. The CDR3 has 16 residues. Germline CDR1 is SGHTA and CDR2 is FQGTGA. The CDR3: CASSPGLRASTDTQYF. The CDR3 bases are TGTGCCAGCAGCCCAGGACTGCGTGCTAGCACAGATACGCAGTATTTT.

This clone was detected once. The chain has TRBV7-9 and TRBJ1-6; D gene unclear. The ends were cut back, 1 base at V and 9 bases at J, with 4 bases in the middle. CDR3 size: 12 residues. Germline V lookup: CDR1 SEHNR, CDR2 FQNEAQ (reference sequence). The CDR3 coding sequence is TGTGCCAGCAGCTTAGAAGCTTCACCCCTCCACTTT. Translation gives CASSLEASPLHF.

The chain couples TRBV9 to TRBJ2-5, with 7 bases fitting TRBD1. J lost 5 bases, V lost 0 bases, and 10 bases had no gene match. The CDR3 is 16 amino acids. Germline V gene sequence: CDR1 SGDLS, CDR2 YYNGEE. The chain's CDR3 is CASSVGGDRGRETQYF. CDR3 sequence (DNA): TGTGCCAGCAGCGTAGGAGGCGATAGGGGGCGGGAGACCCAGTACTTC. Variable domain in full (rest from reference TRBV9 and TRBJ2-5): DSGVTQTPKHLITATGQRVTLRCSPRSGDLSVYWYQQSLDQGLQFLIQYYNGEERAKGNILERFSAQQFPDLHSELNLSSLELGDSALYFCASSVGGDRGRETQYFGPGTRLLVL.

This chain uses TRBV20-1 with TRBJ1-6; the D gene is possibly TRBD1 (6 bases). CDR3 size: 15 residues. The germline V and J ends were trimmed by 3 bases and 0 bases, with 9 bases remaining between them. In germline, CDR1 is DFQATT, CDR2 SNEGSKA (reference sequence). The CDR3 nucleotides are TGCAGTGCTAGTCAGGACAGCTCCTATAATTCACCCCTCCACTTT. Translated: CSASQDSSYNSPLHF.

The chain joins TRBV19 to TRBJ2-5; TRBD1 matches at 7 bases. The ends lost 5 bases at V and 3 bases at J; junction bases unmatched: 6. The CDR3 totals 14 residues. Looked up from germline, CDR1 is LNHDA and CDR2 is SQIVND (reference sequence). The CDR3 protein is CASSPIDREETQYF. In DNA, the CDR3 is TGTGCCAGTAGTCCAATAGACAGGGAAGAGACCCAGTACTTC.

V and J are TRBV5-6 and TRBJ1-1; TRBD1 matches 7 bases. This CDR3 has 12 residues. Germline V CDR1 and CDR2: SGHDT, YYEEEE. Trimming removed 2 bases from V and 11 bases from J; junction bases left unmatched: 6. For the CDR3, the DNA is TGTGCCAGCAGCTTAGGGGACAGTGAGGCTTTCTTT. Residues: CASSLGDSEAFF. Drawing the rest from reference TRBV5-6 and TRBJ1-1, the complete variable domain is DAGVTQSPTHLIKTRGQQVTLRCSPKSGHDTVSWYQQALGQGPQFIFQYYEEEERQRGNFPDRFSGHQFPNYSSELNVNALLLGDSALYLCASSLGDSEAFFGQGTRLTVV.

This sequence joins TRBV6-1 and TRBJ1-5; 9 bases fit TRBD1. Losses at the gene ends were 3 bases for V and 4 bases for J; bases not matched to a gene: 7. The CDR3 is 16 residues long. The germline V gene encodes CDR1 MNHNS and CDR2 SASEGT. CDR3 coding DNA: TGTGCCAGCAGTGAGAGGGGACAGGGATATAATCAGCCCCAGCATTTT. Translation gives CASSERGQGYNQPQHF.

V usage is TRBV13 and J usage is TRBJ1-1, with D uncertain. V lost 5 bases to trimming and J lost 6 bases, with 13 bases between them. This CDR3 is 13 amino acids long. Looked up from germline, CDR1 is PRHDT and CDR2 is FYEKMQ (reference sequence). The CDR3 loop is CASSLRGVSEAFF. In DNA form, the CDR3 reads TGTGCCAGCAGCCTCCGCGGGGTCTCTGAAGCTTTCTTT.

The chain is built from TRBV19 and TRBJ1-5; D gene uncertain. CDR1 is LNHDA, CDR2 SQIVND, per germline (reference sequence). The CDR3 is made up of 16 amino acids. Trimming removed 0 bases from V and 4 bases from J, with 13 bases in between. The CDR3 bases are TGTGCCAGTAGTATAGACGCGCTAGGTTGGAATCAGCCCCAGCATTTT. Protein product: CASSIDALGWNQPQHF.

This clone was observed a few times. The chain employs TRBV7-3 and TRBJ2-7, with D possibly matching TRBD1 (6 bases). The CDR3 runs 13 residues. The ends were cut back, 6 bases at V and 5 bases at J, with 14 bases in the middle. Germline V gene data show CDR1 as SGHTA and CDR2 as FQGTGA. CDR3 bases: TGTGCCAGCAGTCAACAGGGCACGGACGAGCAGTACTTC. Translated, it gives CASSQQGTDEQYF. Complete variable domain (other parts from reference TRBV7-3 and TRBJ2-7): GAGVSQTPSNKVTEKGKYVELRCDPISGHTALYWYRQSLGQGPEFLIYFQGTGAADDSGLPNDRFFAVRPEGSVSTLKIQRTERGDSAVYLCASSQQGTDEQYFGPGTRLTVT.

J is TRBJ2-7 and V is TRBV15; TRBD1 matches 10 bases. CDR1 and CDR2 (germline): LNHNV, YYDKDF (reference sequence). This CDR3 has 15 residues. V trimming: 4 bases; J trimming: 4 bases; junction bases outside the gene matches: 7. The DNA for the CDR3 is TGTGCCACCAGCAAACGGGACAGGGGCCTATACGAGCAGTACTTC. Translation gives CATSKRDRGLYEQYF.

The J gene is TRBJ1-5, the V gene TRBV4-3; D remains ambiguous. The germline gives CDR1 LGHNA, CDR2 YSLEER. The CDR3 contains 15 residues. Deletions cut 0 bases from V and 2 bases from J, with 8 bases between. Written as DNA, the CDR3 is TGCGCCAGCAGCCAAGATGGACTGGGCAATCAGCCCCAGCATTTT. Amino acids: CASSQDGLGNQPQHF.

V is TRBV29-1 and J is TRBJ2-3; maybe TRBD1 (6 bases). V was clipped by 4 bases and J by 2 bases, with 13 bases between them. The CDR3 covers 14 residues. From germline, CDR1 is SQVTM and CDR2 ANQGSEA. CDR3 coding DNA: TGCAGCGTTGGAGGGGGTCGTATCACAGATACGCAGTATTTT. Translating it yields CSVGGGRITDTQYF.

The genes are TRBV13 and TRBJ2-2; possible D gene TRBD2, 5 bases. The CDR3 runs to 15 residues. CDR1 and CDR2 (germline): PRHDT, FYEKMQ (reference sequence). The germline V and J ends were trimmed by 4 bases and 2 bases, with 11 bases remaining between them. This chain's CDR3 is CASSSRTANTGELFF. In DNA, the CDR3 is TGTGCCAGCAGCTCGCGGACTGCAAACACCGGGGAGCTGTTTTTT.

The DNA of the CDR3 is TGTGCCAGCGCCCTCCTCGGCGGGGGTAATAATTCACCCCTCCACTTT. Protein product: CASALLGGGNNSPLHF. The chain uses TRBV27 and TRBJ1-6, with a tentative D call TRBD1 (5 bases). CDR3 length: 16 residues. Per germline, CDR1 MNHEY and CDR2 SMNVEV (reference sequence). V lost 8 bases and J lost 5, with 19 bases in between.

This clone was observed once. The J gene is TRBJ2-3, the V gene TRBV4-1; D unclear. Germline V gene sequence: CDR1 MGHRA, CDR2 YSYEKL. This CDR3 region has 16 residues. The V end was cut by 0 bases, the J end by 0 bases, with 10 bases between. The CDR3 bases are TGCGCCAGCAGCCAAGAGATACAACCAAGCACAGATACGCAGTATTTT. Translated, it gives CASSQEIQPSTDTQYF.

The J gene is TRBJ2-3, the V gene TRBV3-1 (or the pseudogene TRBV3-2); 8 bases are shared with TRBD2. J was trimmed by 4 bases and V by 6 bases; bases with no gene match: 12. This CDR3 is built from 16 residues. The germline V gene encodes CDR1 LGHDT and CDR2 YNNKEL (reference sequence). The CDR3 protein is CASSATPGRGADTQYF. CDR3 DNA sequence: TGTGCCAGCAGTGCTACCCCTGGGCGGGGGGCAGATACGCAGTATTTT.

The rearrangement joins TRBV24-1 to TRBJ2-3; D unclear. This CDR3 has 15 residues. Germline CDR1 is KGHDR and CDR2 is SFDVKD. V dropped 5 bases and J dropped 3 bases, with 14 bases sitting between them. The CDR3, as DNA: TGTGCCACCAGTGTCCACGACTCATCTACAGATACGCAGTATTTT. It specifies CATSVHDSSTDTQYF.

The chain joins TRBV5-6 to TRBJ1-3; weak D call: TRBD1 (5 bases). CDR1 is SGHDT, CDR2 YYEEEE, per germline. Deletions cut 1 base from V and 0 bases from J, with 8 bases between. CDR3 length: 15 residues. This CDR3 is CASSLTGPSGNTIYF. CDR3 nucleotide sequence: TGTGCCAGCAGCTTGACAGGTCCCTCTGGAAACACCATATATTTT.

The count of this clone is one. V gene TRBV14 combines with J gene TRBJ2-3, with unresolved D. V gave up 2 bases and J gave up 1 base, with 7 bases separating them. CDR1 is SGHDN, CDR2 FVKESK, per germline. CDR3 length: 14 amino acids. DNA for the CDR3: TGTGCCAGCAGCCAAAACATGGGCACAGATACGCAGTATTTT. The encoded protein is CASSQNMGTDTQYF.

This chain joins TRBV5-8 and TRBJ2-6; 8 bases align to TRBD2. Germline CDR1 reads SGHTS; CDR2 reads YDEGEE. Trimming removed 2 bases from V and 0 bases from J; junction bases left unmatched: 4. This CDR3 contains 17 residues. The CDR3 DNA reads TGTGCCAGCAGCTTCTCTAGCGGGTCCTCTGGGGCCAACGTCCTGACTTTC. It translates to CASSFSSGSSGANVLTF.

This clone was seen a few times. V usage is TRBV7-3 and J usage is TRBJ2-3; 16 positions match TRBD2. Germline assignment: CDR1 SGHTA and CDR2 FQGTGA. Trimming removed 2 bases from V and 10 bases from J; junction bases left unmatched: 9. This CDR3 has 17 amino acids. The CDR3 protein is CASSLEGLAGGRGSQYF. DNA for the CDR3: TGTGCCAGCAGCTTAGAGGGACTAGCGGGGGGGCGAGGTTCGCAGTATTTT.

The V call is TRBV2, the J call TRBJ1-1; 7 bases are shared with TRBD1. The CDR3 consists of 12 residues. Germline CDR1 reads SNHLY; CDR2 reads FYNNEI. The trim removed 7 bases at V and 13 bases at J, leaving 12 bases unmatched. The CDR3, as DNA: TGTGCCAGCATCCTAGGCCCCGGGACAGATTTCTTT. This encodes CASILGPGTDFF.

Only one count was recorded for this clone. For the CDR3, the DNA is TGTGCCTTCGGTCCCGACAGGGACACTGAAGCTTTCTTT. It is translated as CAFGPDRDTEAFF. The rearrangement joins TRBV30 to TRBJ1-1; 7 nucleotides align to TRBD1. This CDR3 comprises 13 residues. Germline V gives CDR1 GTSNPN, CDR2 SVGIG (reference sequence). Unmatched junction bases numbered 8, after V lost 7 bases and J lost 3 bases.

Note on this clone: The sample holds other DNA sequences that translate to the same CDR3. The CDR3: CATSDPGQGYTF. DNA for the CDR3: TGTGCCACCAGTGACCCTGGGCAGGGCTACACCTTC. The V gene is TRBV24-1, the J gene TRBJ1-2; D is undetermined. CDR3 size: 12 residues. Germline lookup yields CDR1 KGHDR and CDR2 SFDVKD. Between the trimmed V and J ends, which lost 4 bases and 8 bases, there was a span of 10 bases.

The chain has TRBV5-1 and TRBJ2-7; D is possibly TRBD2 (6 bases). The CDR3 runs 13 residues. Deletions cut 6 bases from V and 3 bases from J, with 13 bases between. Germline-derived CDR1 and CDR2 are SGHRS and YFSETQ. The chain's CDR3 is CASTRGAGYEQYF. The CDR3 coding sequence is TGCGCCAGCACCCGAGGAGCGGGCTACGAGCAGTACTTC. The entire variable domain, with the rest obtained from reference TRBV5-1 and TRBJ2-7, is as follows: KAGVTQTPRYLIKTRGQQVTLSCSPISGHRSVSWYQQTPGQGLQFLFEYFSETQRNKGNFPGRFSGRQFSNSRSEMNVSTLELGDSALYLCASTRGAGYEQYFGPGTRLTVT.

The gene calls are TRBV5-1 and TRBJ2-7; D is perhaps TRBD2 (5 bases). CDR1 is SGHRS and CDR2 is YFSETQ in the germline V gene. V was shortened by 4 bases and J by 2 bases, with 13 bases between the two germline ends. This CDR3 has 14 amino acids. CDR3 region: CASSPGGLAYEQYF. The CDR3 DNA sequence: TGCGCCAGCAGCCCGGGTGGACTGGCCTACGAGCAGTACTTC.